This is a list of T cell receptor beta chains from one sample in a study of T cells in Graves' hyperthyroidism and ophthalmopathy. TCRdb ran MiXCR on the multiplex PCR reads and lists one entry per CDR3 protein. Of fewer than 450,000 distinct CDR3 sequences in the sample, about 18% were seen once. The sample taken for sequencing was blood. The receptors originated from a woman aged 30 to 39 with Graves' hyperthyroidism that later progressed to Graves' ophthalmopathy. Each CDR3 is given with its conserved first and last residue.

>TRBV5-1|TRBJ2-3
CASSSGRLGDTQYF
>TRBV28|TRBJ2-7
CASSFPPRGHKQYF
>TRBV6-5|TRBJ2-1
CASSYSPGVNEQFF
>TRBV2|TRBJ2-3
CASTSRTSNRDTQYF
>TRBV2|TRBJ1-1
CASRPRQGGGNTEAFF
>TRBV6-1|TRBJ1-6
CASSDVEGISYNSPLHF
>TRBV6-1|TRBJ1-5
CASSYAGGKDQPQHF
>TRBV19|TRBJ1-5
CASSIFGGANQPQHF
>TRBV5-1|TRBJ1-2
CASSLYGSGYTF
>TRBV30|TRBJ1-1
CAWTQGRGTSEAFF